These T cell receptor beta chains were read from a single sample in a study of cytomegalovirus exposure and HLA in healthy donors. Sequencing used immunoSEQ multiplex PCR; TCRdb keeps in-frame clones, though not all of them. This sample carries fewer than 200,000 clones, around 80% of them seen once, and the ten largest clones take around 2.4%. The sequencing input was PBMCs. Receptors were obtained from a female donor in good health and CMV-seronegative. CDR3s include the opening cysteine and the closing phenylalanine or tryptophan.

cdr3_aa j_call v_call
CASSFGDTQYF TRBJ2-3 TRBV7-6
CASSLEAGGSSYNEQFF TRBJ2-1 TRBV11-3
CASSRGDSTYEQYF TRBJ2-7 TRBV28
CASSEGQESGEQYF TRBJ2-7 TRBV6-1
CASSYNRGQVGGEQYF TRBJ2-7 TRBV6-5
CASSLSGGSGNTIYF TRBJ1-3 TRBV27
CASSLAGGTSYGYTF TRBJ1-2 TRBV7-9
CASSTHRGTFVDTEAFF TRBJ1-1 TRBV7-9
CASSKSDLSNQPQHF TRBJ1-5 TRBV19
CASSRETHEQFF TRBJ2-1 TRBV25-1
CASSPGGLPQYF TRBJ2-3 TRBV9
CASSPRQGGSNEQFF TRBJ2-1 TRBV6-4
CASSLHGRTGPYNEQFF TRBJ2-1 TRBV7-9
CASSQDITSGSTYEQYF TRBJ2-7 TRBV4-2
CASSNGREYQETQYF TRBJ2-5 TRBV28
CASSLVLGRGQETQYF TRBJ2-5 TRBV28
CASRFDRVGNQPQHF TRBJ1-5 TRBV27
CASQTGGGRYNEQFF TRBJ2-1 TRBV7-2
CASSLEGRGTF TRBJ1-2 TRBV5-4
CRWTGQFF TRBJ2-1 TRBV21-1
CASGDITQYF TRBJ2-3 TRBV7-2
CSVDDSNEQFF TRBJ2-1 TRBV29-1
CAIRGASSYEQYF TRBJ2-7 TRBV28
CASSRARENYEQYF TRBJ2-7 TRBV4-2
CASSFVRNTEAFF TRBJ1-1 TRBV27
CASSPNQETQYF TRBJ2-5 TRBV5-1
CASSIDREPGNTIYF TRBJ1-3 TRBV27
CAITPRLGPGELFF TRBJ2-2 TRBV28
CASSQEGLKAYNEQFF TRBJ2-1 TRBV4-1
CASSLSGTGTQNIQYF TRBJ2-4 TRBV28
CASSLAGGGYGYTF TRBJ1-2 TRBV5-1
CASSLVGTTANYGYTF TRBJ1-2 TRBV5-5